Presented here are 18 T cell receptor beta chains from one specimen sequenced in a study of beta chain features in type 1 diabetes. Expressed TCRB transcripts got sequenced, as all isolated RNA was reverse transcribed. TCRdb keeps only in-frame clones here, not all; method: immunoSEQ multiplex PCR. The sample has hundreds of thousands of clones, around 12% seen once; the top ten hold 0.017%. Sequenced input: naive CD4+ T cells from blood. Receptors originate from a man younger than 35 in good health.

Concerning this clone: Mismatch with germline at one junction end may stem from a read error. The rearrangement uses TRBV6-5 and TRBJ1-2, with 7 bases fitting TRBD1. Per the germline V gene, CDR1 is MNHEY and CDR2 is SVGAGI. This CDR3 has 13 residues. Here the CDR3 reads CASRRPGQPMVAF. In DNA, the CDR3 is TGTGCCAGCAGGAGACCGGGACAGCCTATGGTCGCCTTC.

The J gene is TRBJ1-1, the V gene TRBV28, with D possibly being TRBD1 (5 bases). Trimming removed 10 bases at V and 1 base at J, with 16 bases between. CDR1 MDHEN and CDR2 SYDVKM come from the germline V gene. CDR3 length: 14 amino acids. As DNA, the CDR3 is TGTGCCACCCACGGCGGGGGAGCGAACACTGAAGCTTTCTTT. This encodes CATHGGGANTEAFF. The complete variable domain, with remaining parts taken from reference TRBV28 and TRBJ1-1, reads DVKVTQSSRYLVKRTGEKVFLECVQDMDHENMFWYRQDPGLGLRLIYFSYDVKMKEKGDIPEGYSVSREKKERFSLILESASTNQTSMYLCATHGGGANTEAFFGQGTRLTVV.

V and J are TRBV5-5 and TRBJ2-1, with unresolved D. The germline V and J ends were trimmed by 6 bases and 4 bases, with 11 bases remaining between them. The CDR3 has 13 residues. Looked up from germline, CDR1 is SGHKS and CDR2 is YYEKEE (reference sequence). In nucleotides, the CDR3 is TGTGCCAGCACCCTCTTTGTATACAATGAGCAGTTCTTC. This translates into CASTLFVYNEQFF.

The chain employs TRBV9 and TRBJ2-6; TRBD1 matches 12 bases. Germline V CDR1 and CDR2: SGDLS, YYNGEE. Germline trimming cut 4 bases from V and 1 base from J; bases unmatched to any gene: 12. CDR3 length equals 20 residues. The CDR3 reads CASSIGTGGPRGSGANVLTF. The CDR3 bases are TGTGCCAGCAGCATCGGGACAGGGGGCCCCCGGGGGTCTGGGGCCAACGTCCTGACTTTC.

This clone occurred a few times. This chain joins TRBV28 and TRBJ1-3; tentatively, D is TRBD1 (5 bases). V lost 7 bases to trimming and J lost 3 bases, with 13 bases between them. Germline V gene sequence: CDR1 MDHEN, CDR2 SYDVKM. CDR3 size: 14 residues. CDR3 DNA sequence: TGTGCCAGCACCCTCGGGGGTATTGGAAACACCATATATTTT. Its protein is CASTLGGIGNTIYF.

The chain recombines TRBV2 with TRBJ1-1, with a tentative D call TRBD1 (5 bases). Trimming removed 6 bases at V and 2 bases at J, with 19 bases between. This CDR3 contains 16 residues. Germline lookup yields CDR1 SNHLY and CDR2 FYNNEI. The CDR3 bases are TGTGCCAGCAGCCCAACCTCGACAGACGTTAACACTGAAGCTTTCTTT. As protein: CASSPTSTDVNTEAFF.

The chain has TRBV4-3 and TRBJ2-3; TRBD2 might be the D (6 bases). The CDR3 extends over 17 amino acids. Germline CDR1 is LGHNA and CDR2 is YSLEER. With 4 bases removed from V and 3 bases from J, the gap between germline ends came to 20 bases. The CDR3 sequence: CASSPYHGEERTDTQYF. The CDR3 DNA sequence: TGCGCCAGCAGCCCTTACCATGGGGAGGAGAGGACAGATACGCAGTATTTT.

This clone turned up a few times. The V gene is TRBV5-1, the J gene TRBJ2-3, with a possible D match to TRBD2 (5 bases). V lost 2 bases and J 1 base, leaving 8 bases between the germline ends. This CDR3 spans 14 amino acids. Germline CDR1 reads SGHRS; CDR2 reads YFSETQ. CDR3 protein: CASSFGLGTDTQYF. DNA of the CDR3: TGCGCCAGCAGCTTCGGACTGGGCACAGATACGCAGTATTTT.

This sequence joins TRBV7-2 and TRBJ2-5; D perhaps matches TRBD1 (5 bases). From germline, CDR1 is SGHTA and CDR2 FQGNSA. CDR3 length equals 15 residues. Deletions cut 1 base from V and 7 bases from J, with 16 bases between. CDR3 sequence: CASSLVTGPSRTQYF. CDR3 bases: TGTGCCAGCAGCTTAGTTACAGGCCCCTCAAGGACCCAGTACTTC.

The sample holds a few counts of this clone. The chain combines TRBV19 with TRBJ2-5, with D tentatively TRBD2 (6 bases). The ends were cut back, 5 bases at V and 9 bases at J, with 22 bases in the middle. Germline V lookup: CDR1 LNHDA, CDR2 SQIVND (reference sequence). The CDR3 is made up of 15 amino acids. The CDR3 protein is CASSSRDRSPGAQYF. The CDR3 nucleotides are TGTGCCAGTAGTTCGCGGGACCGTTCGCCCGGGGCCCAGTACTTC.

There are many counts of this clone. The rearrangement joins TRBV18 to TRBJ1-1, with D hard to call. This CDR3 comprises 12 residues. V dropped 5 bases and J dropped 5 bases, with 9 bases sitting between them. Germline V gene sequence: CDR1 KGHSH, CDR2 LQKENI. The CDR3 DNA is TGTGCCAGCTCAAATTGGGCGACTGAAGCTTTCTTT. Encoded protein: CASSNWATEAFF. Looking up the rest from reference TRBV18 and TRBJ1-1 gives the full variable domain: NAGVMQNPRHLVRRRGQEARLRCSPMKGHSHVYWYRQLPEEGLKFMVYLQKENIIDESGMPKERFSAEFPKEGPSILRIQQVVRGDSAAYFCASSNWATEAFFGQGTRLTVV.

The chain has TRBV7-7 and TRBJ2-3; D uncertain. Germline values: CDR1 SSHAT, CDR2 FNYEAQ (reference sequence). V lost 5 bases to trimming and J lost 1 base, with 7 bases between them. The CDR3 has 13 amino acids. The CDR3 loop is CASSIERTDTQYF. CDR3 nucleotide sequence: TGTGCCAGCAGCATTGAGCGCACAGATACGCAGTATTTT.

This clone was detected a few times. The chain links TRBV6-1 to TRBJ2-3; 9 positions match TRBD1. Trimming took 5 bases from V and 3 from J; bases not matched to a gene: 6. Germline CDR1 and CDR2: MNHNS and SASEGT. The CDR3 has 15 residues. CDR3 nucleotide sequence: TGTGCCAGCAGTTCCCCGGGACAGGGAACAGATACGCAGTATTTT. Amino acids: CASSSPGQGTDTQYF.

The V call is TRBV7-2, the J call TRBJ1-4, with D possibly matching TRBD1 (6 bases). V was clipped by 5 bases and J by 14 bases, with 18 bases between them. CDR1 and CDR2 from the germline V gene are SGHTA and FQGNSA. This CDR3 has 13 residues. As DNA, the CDR3 is TGTGCCAGCAGCCCGGTGGGGGCTGGCCTGCTGTTTTTT. It codes for CASSPVGAGLLFF.

This clone has only a few counts. The chain uses TRBV25-1 and TRBJ2-3; TRBD2 is a possible D gene (6 bases). CDR3 length: 14 residues. Germline V CDR1 and CDR2: MGHDK, SYGVNS. V lost 4 bases to trimming and J lost 1 base, with 9 bases between them. The CDR3 protein is CASSVGGGTDTQYF. CDR3 DNA: TGTGCCAGCAGTGTGGGGGGAGGCACAGATACGCAGTATTTT.

In nucleotides, the CDR3 is TGCAGCGTTCAAGGACAGGCGGGCGCTTACAATGAGCAGTTCTTC. This encodes CSVQGQAGAYNEQFF. This chain links TRBV29-1 with TRBJ2-1; 7 bases line up with TRBD1. J lost 4 bases, V lost 5 bases, and 11 bases had no gene match. The CDR3 covers 15 residues. CDR1 and CDR2 from the germline V gene are SQVTM and ANQGSEA.

This clone was seen only a few times. V and J are TRBV7-9 and TRBJ2-1; tentative D call: TRBD2 (5 bases). Trimming took 5 bases from V and 9 from J, leaving 11 bases between them. The CDR3 loop spans 12 amino acids. In germline, CDR1 is SEHNR, CDR2 FQNEAQ (reference sequence). The CDR3 DNA reads as TGTGCCAGCAGCCCAATACTAGTTGAGCAGTTCTTC. Translation gives CASSPILVEQFF.

The chain joins TRBV7-3 to TRBJ1-1, with D possibly being TRBD1 (5 bases). CDR3 length: 14 amino acids. V was clipped by 4 bases and J by 3 bases, with 12 bases between them. The germline CDR1 and CDR2 sequences are SGHTA and FQGTGA. This CDR3 reads CASSSTDSDTEAFF. The CDR3 nucleotides read TGTGCCAGCAGCTCTACAGACAGCGACACTGAAGCTTTCTTT.